This TCR beta chain comes out of a study of OX40 agonist ivuxolimab in advanced cancers. The study's findings and limits: CD8+ T cells (on average) carried more expanded clones than CD4+ T cells.

The germline V gene encodes CDR1 SGHRS and CDR2 YFSETQ. CDR3 size: 16 residues. Autoimmune disease history or systemic immunosuppression meant exclusion. Generated by immunoSEQ multiplex PCR, the TCRdb table keeps only in-frame clones and is missing some. The sample has nearly 65,000 clones, roughly nine tenths seen once. On this clone itself: The antigen is undetermined. The germline gene is not matched at one end of the junction; a read error may be the cause.

The chain employs TRBV5-1 and TRBJ1-1; D is possibly TRBD1 (5 bases). This specimen consisted of CD4+ or CD8+ T cells sorted from blood, obtained in a trial of the OX40 agonist ivuxolimab. The receptor was isolated from an adult with an advanced solid tumor such as melanoma, head and neck, liver or kidney cancer. The CDR3 spells CASSWSADLGATETFF. The CDR3 nucleotides are TGCGCCAGCAGCTGGTCGGCAGATCTTGGGGCCACTGAAACTTTCTTT.